This record covers a single T cell receptor (beta chain). Its antigen is unidentified. The V and J ends lost 1 base and 4 bases, in that order; junction bases with no gene match: 4. Germline assignment: CDR1 ENHRY and CDR2 SYGVKD. The CDR3 covers 16 residues. The record originates from a study of T cell responses to AZD1222 COVID-19 vaccine. The wider study: Second-dose intervals of approximately 4 or approximately 12 weeks were pooled. General study results and limits: Seropositivity was recorded at baseline in only a handful of AZD1222 recipients. As reported, nearly half of all spike-specific TCRs target variant regions that are unmutated.

Clones were sequenced by immunoSEQ multiplex PCR, and TCRdb holds only the in-frame ones, with some missing. The sample has roughly 120,000 clones, 89% seen once. The input for sequencing was peripheral blood, taken on day 0 of AZD1222 vaccination. The V call is TRBV10-3, the J call TRBJ1-4; 9 bases are a match to TRBD1. This receptor was identified in an adult in good health. CDR3 nucleotide sequence: TGTGCCATCAGTGAGTTTCCGGGACAGGGTAATGAAAAACTGTTTTTT. Its translation: CAISEFPGQGNEKLFF.